These 18 T cell receptor beta chains originate from one sample sequenced in a study of shared clonotypes between healthy human individuals. The repertoire was sequenced with immunoSEQ multiplex PCR; TCRdb's copy has only in-frame clones and lacks some. The table lists some 2.4 million clones, over 85% of them singletons. The sample taken for sequencing was naive CD4+ T cells from PBMCs. As for subset: CD45RA+ positively selected. The receptor set was obtained from a man between 18 and 29 years old in good health. Some clones in this sample may be carry-over from other donors' samples.

The chain recombines TRBV18 with TRBJ1-3; 8 positions agree with TRBD1. From germline, CDR1 is KGHSH and CDR2 LQKENI. This CDR3 has 15 residues. The V segment lost 6 bases and the J segment 0 bases; nucleotides outside the gene matches: 4. The CDR3 sequence: CASSPGQVSGNTIYF. As DNA, the CDR3 is TGTGCCAGCTCTCCGGGACAGGTCTCTGGAAACACCATATATTTT.

The gene calls are TRBV7-3 and TRBJ2-3; D unclear. CDR1 and CDR2 from the germline V gene are SGHTA and FQGTGA. The CDR3 spans 19 residues. The germline V and J ends were trimmed by 1 base and 2 bases, with 22 bases remaining between them. The CDR3 here is CASSLIAPGVARHTDTQYF. CDR3 nucleotides: TGTGCCAGCAGCTTAATTGCCCCGGGCGTCGCGCGACACACAGATACGCAGTATTTT.

This sequence joins TRBV5-4 and TRBJ1-1, with 7 positions matching TRBD1. The CDR3 has 17 residues. From germline, CDR1 is SGHNT and CDR2 YYREEE (reference sequence). V shed 4 bases, J shed 4 bases, and the junction held 16 bases outside the gene matches. As DNA, the CDR3 is TGTGCCAGCAGCCTGGGGGACAGTTGGGGGGCCCGCACTGAAGCTTTCTTT. Protein product: CASSLGDSWGARTEAFF. Full variable domain (outside the CDR3, taken from reference TRBV5-4 and TRBJ1-1): ETGVTQSPTHLIKTRGQQVTLRCSSQSGHNTVSWYQQALGQGPQFIFQYYREEENGRGNFPPRFSGLQFPNYSSELNVNALELDDSALYLCASSLGDSWGARTEAFFGQGTRLTVV.

Points on this clone: A read error may produce the germline difference seen at one junction end. The rearrangement uses TRBV7-2 and TRBJ2-4; 9 bases agree with TRBD2. Germline V gene sequence: CDR1 SGHTA, CDR2 FQGNSA. The CDR3 consists of 15 residues. CDR3 residues: CASSSLGLARNIQYF. CDR3 sequence (DNA): TGTGCCAGCAGCTCGCTGGGACTAGCCAGAAACATTCAGTACTTC.

The gene calls are TRBV5-1 and TRBJ2-5, with TRBD1 matching 9 bases. Germline V lookup: CDR1 SGHRS, CDR2 YFSETQ. There are 17 residues in the CDR3. With 2 bases clipped from V and 4 bases from J, the junction kept 12 bases outside the gene matches. The CDR3 region has the DNA TGCGCCAGCAGCTTTCACCCGGGACAGGGAGGGGGAGAGACCCAGTACTTC. Amino acid sequence: CASSFHPGQGGGETQYF.

V and J are TRBV28 and TRBJ2-3, with TRBD1 as a possible D gene (5 bases). V lost 4 bases and J 1 base, leaving 9 bases between the germline ends. Germline CDR1 MDHEN, CDR2 SYDVKM. The length of the CDR3 is 14 residues. CDR3: CASSSTRGTDTQYF. The CDR3 nucleotides read TGTGCCAGCAGTTCTACCAGGGGCACAGATACGCAGTATTTT.

The CDR3 nucleotides read TGTGCCAGCAGCCAAGGGCCTAGCGGAGGTTCTTACAATGAGCAGTTCTTC. Residues: CASSQGPSGGSYNEQFF. This sequence joins TRBV4-2 and TRBJ2-1, with 7 bases aligning to TRBD2. The CDR3 extends over 17 amino acids. Germline trimming cut 1 base from V and 4 bases from J; bases unmatched to any gene: 10. Germline-derived CDR1 and CDR2 are LGHNA and YNFKEQ.

This clone was recorded once. The V gene is TRBV18, the J gene TRBJ1-2; D is uncertain. Trimming stripped 3 bases from V and 0 bases from J, with 11 bases between. This CDR3 spans 15 amino acids. Germline V gene lookup returns CDR1 KGHSH and CDR2 LQKENI. CDR3 amino acids: CASSPMSVANYGYTF. Here the CDR3 DNA reads TGTGCCAGCTCACCTATGTCTGTTGCTAACTATGGCTACACCTTC.

This clone showed up just a few times. Distinct nucleotide sequences in the sample also encode this CDR3. The chain employs TRBV30 and TRBJ1-1; D is ambiguous. V lost 0 bases and J lost 0, with 8 bases in between. CDR3 size: 14 residues. Germline assignment: CDR1 GTSNPN and CDR2 SVGIG (reference sequence). CDR3 sequence: CAWSVRGLNTEAFF. DNA for the CDR3: TGTGCCTGGAGTGTTAGAGGGTTGAACACTGAAGCTTTCTTT.

The chain recombines TRBV28 with TRBJ1-5; the D gene is possibly TRBD1 (5 bases). This CDR3 is 13 amino acids long. CDR1 is MDHEN and CDR2 is SYDVKM in the germline V gene. V was shortened by 11 bases and J by 3 bases, with 14 bases between the two germline ends. The CDR3 sequence is CAALGRFNQPQHF. The CDR3 DNA reads as TGTGCCGCCTTGGGACGGTTCAATCAGCCCCAGCATTTT.

The rearrangement uses TRBV5-1 and TRBJ2-5, with D perhaps TRBD1 (6 bases). CDR1 is SGHRS, CDR2 YFSETQ, per germline. The length of the CDR3 is 15 residues. V was shortened by 3 bases and J by 2 bases, with 14 bases between the two germline ends. The CDR3 reads CASSSTGTLQETQYF. The CDR3 coding sequence is TGCGCCAGCAGCTCTACAGGGACCCTTCAAGAGACCCAGTACTTC. Combining the CDR3 with reference TRBV5-1 and TRBJ2-5 gives the whole variable domain KAGVTQTPRYLIKTRGQQVTLSCSPISGHRSVSWYQQTPGQGLQFLFEYFSETQRNKGNFPGRFSGRQFSNSRSEMNVSTLELGDSALYLCASSSTGTLQETQYFGPGTRLLVL.

The chain recombines TRBV28 with TRBJ2-5; no reliable D call. The end of the DNA aligns better with TRBJ2-7, so the J call may be wrong. The CDR3 consists of 14 residues. Germline CDR1 is MDHEN and CDR2 is SYDVKM. CDR3 residues: CASTPLEAPYEQYF. The CDR3 DNA sequence: TGTGCCAGCACCCCTCTAGAGGCTCCCTACGAGCAGTACTTC.

J is TRBJ2-3 and V is TRBV18, with 15 positions matching TRBD2. The CDR3 runs 17 residues. V lost 3 bases to trimming and J lost 2 bases; unmatched junction nucleotides: 3. From germline, CDR1 is KGHSH and CDR2 LQKENI. The CDR3 DNA reads as TGTGCCAGCTCACCCGGGACTAGCGGGAGGACCACAGATACGCAGTATTTT. Its protein is CASSPGTSGRTTDTQYF. Looking up the rest from reference TRBV18 and TRBJ2-3 gives the full variable domain: NAGVMQNPRHLVRRRGQEARLRCSPMKGHSHVYWYRQLPEEGLKFMVYLQKENIIDESGMPKERFSAEFPKEGPSILRIQQVVRGDSAAYFCASSPGTSGRTTDTQYFGPGTRLTVL.

The gene calls are TRBV9 and TRBJ2-1, with 9 bases matching TRBD2. V trimming: 0 bases; J trimming: 7 bases; junction bases outside the gene matches: 14. The CDR3 covers 18 residues. Germline-derived CDR1 and CDR2 are SGDLS and YYNGEE. CDR3 sequence: CASSVGGVAGVSRNEQFF. The DNA of the CDR3 is TGTGCCAGCAGCGTAGGGGGAGTAGCGGGAGTGAGTAGGAATGAGCAGTTCTTC.

The chain carries TRBV7-6 and TRBJ2-3, with D unclear. CDR1 is SGHVS, CDR2 FNYEAQ, per germline. V lost 5 bases and J lost 8, with 23 bases in between. There are 16 residues in the CDR3. CDR3 nucleotide sequence: TGTGCCAGCAGCCCCACCCTACATAAAACTTCAGCTACGCAGTATTTT. It yields the protein CASSPTLHKTSATQYF.

The V gene is TRBV5-4, the J gene TRBJ2-2; TRBD2 is a possible D gene (5 bases). In germline, CDR1 is SGHNT, CDR2 YYREEE (reference sequence). This CDR3 has 16 amino acids. The ends were cut back, 3 bases at V and 1 base at J, with 13 bases in the middle. Here the CDR3 DNA reads TGTGCCAGCAGCTCACCCACTAGAGGGAACACCGGGGAGCTGTTTTTT. Amino acids: CASSSPTRGNTGELFF.

To note about this clone: The sample contains more than one DNA sequence encoding this CDR3. The genes are TRBV28 and TRBJ2-2; D uncertain. In germline, CDR1 is MDHEN, CDR2 SYDVKM. V was shortened by 2 bases and J by 1 base, with 8 bases between the two germline ends. CDR3 length: 15 amino acids. The CDR3, as DNA: TGTGCCAGCAGTTTAAGTCGGCGGAACACCGGGGAGCTGTTTTTT. Residues: CASSLSRRNTGELFF.

The rearrangement links TRBV7-7 to TRBJ1-3; maybe TRBD1 (5 bases). V lost 1 base and J 0 bases, leaving 7 bases between the germline ends. Germline CDR1 reads SSHAT; CDR2 reads FNYEAQ (reference sequence). This CDR3 has 15 residues. The CDR3 sequence is CASSLGDSSGNTIYF. The DNA of the CDR3 is TGTGCCAGCAGCTTAGGAGACAGCTCTGGAAACACCATATATTTT.